The source of this T cell receptor (beta chain) is a study of CD8+ T cells in alopecia areata. The wider study: Tofacitinib treatment spanned 6 to 18 months, with 6 months off drug afterward. Whole-study findings and limits: In scalp and blood, many expanded lesional clones persisted during tofacitinib. Clonality in the scalp and expanded CD8+ clones ranked among the top 100 were significantly decreased by tofacitinib.

The treatment: oral pan-JAK inhibitor, 5-10 mg twice daily. PBMCs were stained for CD3, CD4 and CD8, and CD4+ and CD8+ T cells were sorted. It was cDNA, reverse transcribed from extracted RNA, that served as the sequencing template. Profiling relied on immunoSEQ multiplex PCR, and the TCRdb table lists in-frame clones only, not all of them. The data hold 150,000 to 250,000 clones, with over 45% observed a single time. A word on this clone: Antigen specificity is unknown.

Germline loops: CDR1 SGHTA, CDR2 FQGTGA. The CDR3 covers 14 residues. The junction had 3 bases not matched to a gene; V was cut back by 5 bases and J by 4 bases. This rearrangement joins TRBV7-3 to TRBJ1-2, with 11 bases matching TRBD1. This receptor was identified in a human donor with alopecia areata. The sequenced sample was CD4+ T cells sorted from blood, obtained at week 24, from a patient treated with tofacitinib. The CDR3 loop reads CASSPGTGGYGYTF. In DNA, the CDR3 is TGTGCCAGCAGCCCCGGGACAGGGGGCTATGGCTACACCTTC.